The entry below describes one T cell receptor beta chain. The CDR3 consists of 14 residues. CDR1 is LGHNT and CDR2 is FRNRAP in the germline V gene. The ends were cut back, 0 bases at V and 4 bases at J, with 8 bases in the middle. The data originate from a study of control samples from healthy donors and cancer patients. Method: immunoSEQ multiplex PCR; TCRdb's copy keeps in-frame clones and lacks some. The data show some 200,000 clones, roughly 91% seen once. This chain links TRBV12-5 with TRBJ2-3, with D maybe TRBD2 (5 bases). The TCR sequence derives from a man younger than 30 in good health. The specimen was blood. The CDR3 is CASGLVPGSDTQYF. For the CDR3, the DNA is TGTGCTAGTGGTTTGGTACCGGGGTCAGATACGCAGTATTTT.